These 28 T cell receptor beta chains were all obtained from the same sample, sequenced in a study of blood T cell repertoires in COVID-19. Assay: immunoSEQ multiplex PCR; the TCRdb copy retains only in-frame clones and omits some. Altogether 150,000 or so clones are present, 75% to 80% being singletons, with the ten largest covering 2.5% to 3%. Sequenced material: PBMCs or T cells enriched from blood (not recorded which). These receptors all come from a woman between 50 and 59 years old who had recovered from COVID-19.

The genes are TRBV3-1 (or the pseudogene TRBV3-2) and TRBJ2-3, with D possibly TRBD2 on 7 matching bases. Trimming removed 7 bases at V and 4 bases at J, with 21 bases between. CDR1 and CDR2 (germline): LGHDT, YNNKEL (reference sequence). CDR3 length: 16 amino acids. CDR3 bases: TGTGCCAGCATTCGAGGCATCGGGGGGCCCGCAGATACGCAGTATTTT. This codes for CASIRGIGGPADTQYF.

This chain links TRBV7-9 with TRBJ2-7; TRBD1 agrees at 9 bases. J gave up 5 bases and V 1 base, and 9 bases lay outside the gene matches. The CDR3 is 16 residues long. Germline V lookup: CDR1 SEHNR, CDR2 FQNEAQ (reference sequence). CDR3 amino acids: CASSLVVGRQGDEQYF. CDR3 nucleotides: TGTGCCAGCAGCTTAGTAGTCGGCCGACAGGGGGACGAGCAGTACTTC.

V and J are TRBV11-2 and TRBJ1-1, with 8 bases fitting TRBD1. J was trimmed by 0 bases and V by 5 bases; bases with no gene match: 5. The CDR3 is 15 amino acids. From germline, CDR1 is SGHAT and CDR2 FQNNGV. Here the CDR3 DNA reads TGTGCCAGCAGCACAAGGACAGGGTTGAACACTGAAGCTTTCTTT. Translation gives CASSTRTGLNTEAFF.

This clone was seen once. Here the CDR3 DNA reads TGTGCCATCAGTGAGTCGACGAGGGGGCGGAACATTCAGTACTTC. Protein: CAISESTRGRNIQYF. The gene calls are TRBV10-3 and TRBJ2-4; 7 bases agree with TRBD1. The trim removed 0 bases at V and 7 bases at J, leaving 6 bases unmatched. CDR1 and CDR2 (germline): ENHRY, SYGVKD. The CDR3 has 15 residues.

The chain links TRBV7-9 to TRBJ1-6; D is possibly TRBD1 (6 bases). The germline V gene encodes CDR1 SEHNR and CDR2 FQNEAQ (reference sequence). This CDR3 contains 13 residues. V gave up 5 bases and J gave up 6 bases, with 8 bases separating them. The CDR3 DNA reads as TGTGCCAGCAGCCCAGGGGCTAATTCACCCCTCCACTTT. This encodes CASSPGANSPLHF.

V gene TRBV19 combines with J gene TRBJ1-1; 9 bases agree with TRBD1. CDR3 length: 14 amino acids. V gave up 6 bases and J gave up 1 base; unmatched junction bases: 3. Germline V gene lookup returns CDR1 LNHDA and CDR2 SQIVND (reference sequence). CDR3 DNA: TGTGCCAGTAGAGGACAGGGGCAGAACACTGAAGCTTTCTTT. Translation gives CASRGQGQNTEAFF.

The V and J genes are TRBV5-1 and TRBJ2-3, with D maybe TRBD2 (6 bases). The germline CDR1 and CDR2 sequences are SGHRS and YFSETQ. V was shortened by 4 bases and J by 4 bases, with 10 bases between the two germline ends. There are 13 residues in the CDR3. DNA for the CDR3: TGCGCCAGCAGCCCCCCGGGGGCAGATACGCAGTATTTT. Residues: CASSPPGADTQYF.

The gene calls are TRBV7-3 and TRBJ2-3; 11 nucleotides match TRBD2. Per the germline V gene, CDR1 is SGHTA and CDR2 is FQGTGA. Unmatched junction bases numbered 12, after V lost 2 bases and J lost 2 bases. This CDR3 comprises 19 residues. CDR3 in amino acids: CASSLVPPFSGGATDTQYF. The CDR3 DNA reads TGTGCCAGCAGCTTAGTTCCCCCCTTTAGCGGGGGGGCCACAGATACGCAGTATTTT.

CDR3 sequence reads: CATHMGLAGGHQETQYF. In nucleotides, the CDR3 is TGTGCCACCCACATGGGGCTAGCGGGAGGGCACCAAGAGACCCAGTACTTC. The V gene is TRBV10-3, the J gene TRBJ2-5; 12 bases align to TRBD2. There are 17 residues in the CDR3. The ends lost 10 bases at V and 0 bases at J; junction bases unmatched: 12. Germline values: CDR1 ENHRY, CDR2 SYGVKD.

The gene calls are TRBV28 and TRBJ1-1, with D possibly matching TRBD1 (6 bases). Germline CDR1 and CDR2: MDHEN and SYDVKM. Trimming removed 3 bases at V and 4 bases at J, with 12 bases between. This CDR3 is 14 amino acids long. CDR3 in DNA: TGTGCCAGCAGTTTCCACAGCAGGGGCACTGAAGCTTTCTTT. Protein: CASSFHSRGTEAFF.

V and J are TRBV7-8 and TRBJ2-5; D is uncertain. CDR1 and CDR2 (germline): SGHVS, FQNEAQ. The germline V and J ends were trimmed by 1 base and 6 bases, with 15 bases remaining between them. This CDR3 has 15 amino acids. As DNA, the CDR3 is TGTGCCAGCAGCTTAGTTAGACTCACCAAGAAGACCCAGTACTTC. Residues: CASSLVRLTKKTQYF.

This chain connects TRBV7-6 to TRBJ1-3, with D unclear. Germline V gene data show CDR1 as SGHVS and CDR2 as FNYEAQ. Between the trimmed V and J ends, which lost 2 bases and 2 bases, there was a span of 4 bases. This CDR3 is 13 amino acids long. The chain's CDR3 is CASSLSTGNTIYF. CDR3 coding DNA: TGTGCCAGCAGCTTATCAACTGGAAACACCATATATTTT.

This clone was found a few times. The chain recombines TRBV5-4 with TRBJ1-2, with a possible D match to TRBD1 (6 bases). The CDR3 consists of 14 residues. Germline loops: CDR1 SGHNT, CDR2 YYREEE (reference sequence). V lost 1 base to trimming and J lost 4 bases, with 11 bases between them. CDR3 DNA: TGTGCCAGCAGCTTGCAAGGACAGCTCTATGGCTACACCTTC. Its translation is CASSLQGQLYGYTF. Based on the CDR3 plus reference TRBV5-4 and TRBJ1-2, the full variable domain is ETGVTQSPTHLIKTRGQQVTLRCSSQSGHNTVSWYQQALGQGPQFIFQYYREEENGRGNFPPRFSGLQFPNYSSELNVNALELDDSALYLCASSLQGQLYGYTFGSGTRLTVV.

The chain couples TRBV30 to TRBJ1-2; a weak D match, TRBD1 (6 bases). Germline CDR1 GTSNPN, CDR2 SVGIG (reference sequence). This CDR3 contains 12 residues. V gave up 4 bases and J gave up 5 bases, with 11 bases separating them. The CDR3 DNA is TGTGCCTGGAAGTGGACAGCTTATGGCTACACCTTC. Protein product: CAWKWTAYGYTF.

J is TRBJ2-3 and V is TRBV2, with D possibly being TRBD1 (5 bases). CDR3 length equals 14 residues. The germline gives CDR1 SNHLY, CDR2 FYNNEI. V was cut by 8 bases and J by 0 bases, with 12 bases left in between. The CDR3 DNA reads TGTGCCAGCGGGGCGGTTGTAAGCACAGATACGCAGTATTTT. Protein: CASGAVVSTDTQYF.

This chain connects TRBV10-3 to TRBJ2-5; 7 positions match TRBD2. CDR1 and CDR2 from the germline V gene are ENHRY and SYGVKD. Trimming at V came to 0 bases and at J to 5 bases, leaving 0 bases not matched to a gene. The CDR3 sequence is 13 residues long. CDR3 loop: CAISESGGETQYF. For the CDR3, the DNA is TGTGCCATCAGTGAGTCGGGGGGGGAGACCCAGTACTTC.

This CDR3 reads CASRSSGRGTGELFF. The CDR3 nucleotides read TGTGCCAGTAGGTCTAGCGGGAGGGGGACCGGGGAGCTGTTTTTT. This chain joins TRBV19 and TRBJ2-2; 12 bases agree with TRBD2. The length of the CDR3 is 15 residues. V was clipped by 6 bases and J by 5 bases; unmatched bases: 4. Germline V gives CDR1 LNHDA, CDR2 SQIVND (reference sequence).

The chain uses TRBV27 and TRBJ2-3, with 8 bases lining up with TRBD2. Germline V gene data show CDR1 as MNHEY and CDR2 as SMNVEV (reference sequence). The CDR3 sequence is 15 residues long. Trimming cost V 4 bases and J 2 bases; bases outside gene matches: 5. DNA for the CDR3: TGTGCCAGCAGTTCCCCGGGGGGGGCCACAGATACGCAGTATTTT. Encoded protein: CASSSPGGATDTQYF.

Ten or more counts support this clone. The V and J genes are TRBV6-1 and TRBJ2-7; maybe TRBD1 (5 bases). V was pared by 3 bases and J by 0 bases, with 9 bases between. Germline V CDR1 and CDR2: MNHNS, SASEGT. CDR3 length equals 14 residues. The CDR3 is CASSEGRSSYEQYF. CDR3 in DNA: TGTGCCAGCAGTGAGGGGCGGTCCTCCTACGAGCAGTACTTC.

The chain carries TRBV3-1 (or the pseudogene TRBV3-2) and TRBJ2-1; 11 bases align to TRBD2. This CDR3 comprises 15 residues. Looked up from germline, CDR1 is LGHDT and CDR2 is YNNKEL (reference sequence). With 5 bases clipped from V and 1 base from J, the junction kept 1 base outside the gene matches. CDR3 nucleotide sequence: TGTGCCAGCAGCACTAGCGGGGGATCCTACAATGAGCAGTTCTTC. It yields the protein CASSTSGGSYNEQFF.

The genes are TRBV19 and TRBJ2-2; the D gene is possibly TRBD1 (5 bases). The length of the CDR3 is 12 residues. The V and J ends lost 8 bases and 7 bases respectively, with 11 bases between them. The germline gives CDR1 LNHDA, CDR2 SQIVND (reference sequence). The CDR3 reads CASAGPGGELFF. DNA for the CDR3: TGTGCCAGTGCAGGGCCGGGCGGGGAGCTGTTTTTT. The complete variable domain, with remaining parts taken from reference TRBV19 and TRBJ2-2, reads DGGITQSPKYLFRKEGQNVTLSCEQNLNHDAMYWYRQDPGQGLRLIYYSQIVNDFQKGDIAEGYSVSREKKESFPLTVTSAQKNPTAFYLCASAGPGGELFFGEGSRLTVL.

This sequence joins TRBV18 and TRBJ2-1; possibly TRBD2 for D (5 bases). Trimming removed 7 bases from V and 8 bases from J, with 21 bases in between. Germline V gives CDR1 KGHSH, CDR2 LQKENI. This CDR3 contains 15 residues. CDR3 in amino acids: CASFSSLAGLDEQFF. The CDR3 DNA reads TGTGCCAGCTTTTCTTCCCTCGCAGGACTCGATGAGCAGTTCTTC.

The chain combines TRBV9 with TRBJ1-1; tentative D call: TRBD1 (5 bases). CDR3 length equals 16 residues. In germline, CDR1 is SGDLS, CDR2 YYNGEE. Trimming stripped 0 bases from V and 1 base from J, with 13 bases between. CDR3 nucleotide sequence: TGTGCCAGCAGCGTAGGGTCAGGGAGGGGGAACACTGAAGCTTTCTTT. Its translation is CASSVGSGRGNTEAFF.

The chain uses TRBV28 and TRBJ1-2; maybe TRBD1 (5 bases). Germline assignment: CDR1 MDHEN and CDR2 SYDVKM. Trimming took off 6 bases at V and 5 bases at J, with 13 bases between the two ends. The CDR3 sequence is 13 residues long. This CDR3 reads CASSISREYGYTF. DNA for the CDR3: TGTGCCAGCAGCATCTCCAGGGAATATGGCTACACCTTC.

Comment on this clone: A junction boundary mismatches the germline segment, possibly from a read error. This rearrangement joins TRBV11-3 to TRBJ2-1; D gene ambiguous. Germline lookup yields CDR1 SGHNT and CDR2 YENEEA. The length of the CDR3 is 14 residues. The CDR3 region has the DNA TGTACCAGCAGCTCCCCCGTGAACGCCCCGGGGCAGTTCTTC. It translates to CTSSSPVNAPGQFF.

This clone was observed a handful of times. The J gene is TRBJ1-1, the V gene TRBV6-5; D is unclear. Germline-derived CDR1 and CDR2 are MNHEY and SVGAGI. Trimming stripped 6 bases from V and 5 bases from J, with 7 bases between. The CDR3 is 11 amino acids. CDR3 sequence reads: CASRRGTEAFF. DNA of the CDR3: TGTGCCAGCAGGCGGGGAACTGAAGCTTTCTTT.

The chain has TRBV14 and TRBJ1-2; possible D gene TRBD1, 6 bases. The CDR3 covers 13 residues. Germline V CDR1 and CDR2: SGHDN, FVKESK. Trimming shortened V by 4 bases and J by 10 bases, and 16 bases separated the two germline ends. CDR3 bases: TGTGCCAGCAGCCGCGACATGACAGGATTCTACACCTTC. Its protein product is CASSRDMTGFYTF.

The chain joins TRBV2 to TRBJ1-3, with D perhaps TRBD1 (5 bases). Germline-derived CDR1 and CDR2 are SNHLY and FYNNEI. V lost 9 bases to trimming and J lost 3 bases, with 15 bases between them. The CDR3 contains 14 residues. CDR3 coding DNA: TGTGCCAGTTCCACGACAGAAGGTGGAAACACCATATATTTT. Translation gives CASSTTEGGNTIYF.